The TCR beta chain described here comes from a study of blood T cell repertoires in COVID-19. Overall study: Samples came from the United States, Italy and Spain, spanning acute and convalescent COVID-19. PBMCs, B-cell-depleted T cells, or T cells were the source of the cDNA or gDNA that made up the material.

Authors' analysis steps: The authors estimated nucleated cell counts from reference gene primer amplification. Assay: immunoSEQ multiplex PCR; the TCRdb copy retains only in-frame clones and omits some. V and J calls and clone size are those listed in that table; D and trimming were worked out from the DNA. The data hold 130,000 to 150,000 clones, with roughly 90% observed a single time. Sequenced input: peripheral blood. The receptor was isolated from a human donor in a cohort sampled during active COVID-19.

CDR3 DNA sequence: TGTGCCAGCAGCTCGGAGTCCGGAGGTGGCTACACCTTC. The encoded protein is CASSSESGGGYTF. This chain joins TRBV5-4 and TRBJ1-2; no firm D call. This CDR3 spans 13 amino acids. Germline CDR1 SGHNT, CDR2 YYREEE (reference sequence). V was clipped by 3 bases and J by 7 bases, with 13 bases between them.